This T cell receptor beta chain stems from a study of T cell responses to AZD1222 COVID-19 vaccine. The repertoire was sequenced with immunoSEQ multiplex PCR; TCRdb's copy has only in-frame clones and lacks some. The sample gives approximately 180,000 clones, 88% of which show up once; about 8% is in the top ten. The germline CDR1 and CDR2 sequences are SGHTA and FQGTGA. The CDR3 sequence is 16 residues long. The V and J ends lost 5 bases and 4 bases respectively, with 18 bases between them. Study-level findings and limits: A reported finding is that nearly half of spike-specific TCRs target unmutated variant regions. Baseline serostatus was positive in only six AZD1222 recipients.

With regard to this clone: The target antigen is unknown.

This chain joins TRBV7-3 and TRBJ1-5; possible D gene TRBD1, 5 bases. Here the sequenced sample was peripheral blood, taken on day 0 of AZD1222 vaccination. This clonotype originated in an adult in good health. The chain's CDR3 is CASSAWTKKANQPQHF. The DNA for the CDR3 is TGTGCCAGCAGCGCCTGGACAAAGAAAGCTAATCAGCCCCAGCATTTT. The variable domain in full, completed from reference TRBV7-3 and TRBJ1-5, reads GAGVSQTPSNKVTEKGKYVELRCDPISGHTALYWYRQSLGQGPEFLIYFQGTGAADDSGLPNDRFFAVRPEGSVSTLKIQRTERGDSAVYLCASSAWTKKANQPQHFGDGTRLSIL.